This T cell receptor beta chain was captured in a study of blood T cell repertoires in COVID-19. Study information: The United States, Italy and Spain were the sources of the acute and convalescent COVID-19 samples. From T cells, B-cell-depleted T cells, or PBMCs came the material, which was cDNA or gDNA.

Germline trimming cut 4 bases from V and 4 bases from J; bases unmatched to any gene: 7. The CDR3 contains 15 residues. Per the germline V gene, CDR1 is GTSNPN and CDR2 is SVGIG (reference sequence). Study processing details: Estimates of nucleated cell counts were drawn from the amplification of reference gene primers. This table comes from immunoSEQ multiplex PCR, and its TCRdb copy is limited to in-frame clones, with some not included. For V, J and clone size, that table is used; D and trimming come from the DNA. This table holds over 300,000 clones, about 82% found once. This clone was detected a few times.

The receptor was derived from a woman between 45 and 65 years old with acute or convalescent COVID-19. The source material was peripheral blood. The J gene is TRBJ2-3, the V gene TRBV30, with 11 bases aligning to TRBD2. CDR3 nucleotides: TGTGCCTGGAATCCTAGCGGGAGGATCTCAGATACGCAGTATTTT. Translation gives CAWNPSGRISDTQYF.